The 8 T cell receptor beta chains presented below share a single source sample, sequenced in a study of human T cells and chemical hapten exposure. The starting material, unfractionated whole blood, was used for total RNA extraction. One entry per CDR3 protein, called by TCRdb with MiXCR from the 5' RACE reads. The sample contains about 140,000 distinct CDR3 sequences, around 4.1% of which appear only once. The receptors derive from a female donor in good health.

In this sample, this clonotype turned up many times. The chain joins TRBV7-9 to TRBJ2-1, with 7 bases fitting TRBD1. Germline V gene data show CDR1 as SEHNR and CDR2 as FQNEAQ (reference sequence). Trimming took 5 bases from V and 5 from J; bases not matched to a gene: 9. This CDR3 region has 15 residues. In nucleotides, the CDR3 is TGTGCCAGCAGCCTAGGACAGGCGGCCAACAATGAGCAGTTCTTC. This encodes CASSLGQAANNEQFF.

The chain joins TRBV5-1 to TRBJ2-7, with no clear D. Germline CDR1 SGHRS, CDR2 YFSETQ. V was pared by 2 bases and J by 2 bases, with 14 bases between. The CDR3 totals 15 residues. The CDR3 sequence: CASSFSHTDPYEQYF. The CDR3 nucleotides read TGCGCCAGCAGCTTTTCACACACGGACCCCTACGAGCAGTACTTC.

This clonotype has more than one count but fewer than ten. This chain links TRBV6-6 with TRBJ2-3; D uncertain. Germline V gene lookup returns CDR1 MNHNY and CDR2 SVGAGI (reference sequence). This CDR3 has 13 residues. V lost 0 bases, J lost 5 bases, and 6 bases lay in between. CDR3 in amino acids: CASSYSGLDTQYF. The CDR3 bases are TGTGCCAGCAGTTACTCAGGCCTAGATACGCAGTATTTT.

In this sample, this clonotype turned up many times. The V call is TRBV29-1, the J call TRBJ2-3, with TRBD2 matching 8 bases. CDR1 and CDR2 (germline): SQVTM, ANQGSEA. Germline trimming cut 6 bases from V and 1 base from J; bases unmatched to any gene: 6. The CDR3 extends over 14 amino acids. CDR3 DNA: TGCAGCGTGGCCCCGACTAGCGGCACAGATACGCAGTATTTT. The encoded protein is CSVAPTSGTDTQYF.

This clonotype was observed a handful of times. This may be a read error, as it is one base from a much larger clone. CDR3 loop: CASSPVTGDYGYNF. The CDR3 region has the DNA TGTGCCAGCTCACCGGTGACAGGGGACTATGGCTACAACTTC. The chain carries TRBV18 and TRBJ1-2; 8 bases line up with TRBD1. This CDR3 is built from 14 residues. Germline V CDR1 and CDR2: KGHSH, LQKENI.

This clonotype showed up many times. This rearrangement joins TRBV28 to TRBJ1-4; TRBD1 might be the D (5 bases). CDR1 and CDR2 (germline): MDHEN, SYDVKM. The CDR3 is made up of 14 amino acids. Trimming took off 10 bases at V and 2 bases at J, with 14 bases between the two ends. DNA of the CDR3: TGTGCCACCCGACGAGACAGCACTAATGAAAAACTGTTTTTT. Protein: CATRRDSTNEKLFF.

This sequence joins TRBV5-1 and TRBJ2-3; D perhaps matches TRBD1 (7 bases). V gave up 1 base and J gave up 1 base, with 10 bases separating them. Germline CDR1 is SGHRS and CDR2 is YFSETQ. The CDR3 has 15 residues. As DNA, the CDR3 is TGCGCCAGCAGCTTGCAGGGGGGAGGCACAGATACGCAGTATTTT. Encoded protein: CASSLQGGGTDTQYF.

This clonotype was detected only a few times. This chain links TRBV6-5 with TRBJ2-7; D is unclear. Germline lookup yields CDR1 MNHEY and CDR2 SVGAGI. V was pared by 0 bases and J by 5 bases, with 11 bases between. The CDR3 is 14 amino acids. Written as DNA, the CDR3 is TGTGCCAGCAGTTACTCGAAGTCGGGTGACGAGCAGTACTTC. Protein: CASSYSKSGDEQYF.